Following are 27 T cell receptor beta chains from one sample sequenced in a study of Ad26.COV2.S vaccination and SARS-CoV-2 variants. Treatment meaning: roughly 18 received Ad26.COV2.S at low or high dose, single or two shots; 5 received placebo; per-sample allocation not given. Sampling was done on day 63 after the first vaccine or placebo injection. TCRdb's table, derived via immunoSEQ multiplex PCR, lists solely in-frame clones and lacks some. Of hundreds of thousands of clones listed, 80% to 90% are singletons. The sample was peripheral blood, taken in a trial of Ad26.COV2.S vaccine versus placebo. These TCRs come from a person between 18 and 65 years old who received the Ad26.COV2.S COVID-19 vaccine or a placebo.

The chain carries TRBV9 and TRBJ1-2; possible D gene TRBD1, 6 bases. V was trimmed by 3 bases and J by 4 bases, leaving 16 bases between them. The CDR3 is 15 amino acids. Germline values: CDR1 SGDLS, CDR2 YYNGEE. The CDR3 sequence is CASSAGVEGAYGYTF. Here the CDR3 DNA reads TGTGCCAGCAGCGCAGGGGTAGAGGGCGCCTATGGCTACACCTTC.

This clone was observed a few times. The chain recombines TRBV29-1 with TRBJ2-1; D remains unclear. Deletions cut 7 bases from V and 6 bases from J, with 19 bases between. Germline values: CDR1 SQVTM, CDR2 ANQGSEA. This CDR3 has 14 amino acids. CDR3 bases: TGCAGCGCGTTCGACTTCCGTCGGACCAATGAGCAGTTCTTC. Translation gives CSAFDFRRTNEQFF.

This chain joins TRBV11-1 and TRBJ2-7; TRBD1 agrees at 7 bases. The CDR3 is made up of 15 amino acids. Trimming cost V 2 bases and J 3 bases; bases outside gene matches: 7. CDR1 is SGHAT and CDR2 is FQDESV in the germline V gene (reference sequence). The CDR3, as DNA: TGTGCCAGCAGCTTACCGGGACAGAGACTCTACGAGCAGTACTTC. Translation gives CASSLPGQRLYEQYF.

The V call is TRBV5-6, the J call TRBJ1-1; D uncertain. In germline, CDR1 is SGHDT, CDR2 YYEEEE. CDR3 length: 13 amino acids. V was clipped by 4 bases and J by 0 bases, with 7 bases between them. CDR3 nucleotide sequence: TGTGCCAGCAGCCTCAAGATGAACACTGAAGCTTTCTTT. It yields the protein CASSLKMNTEAFF. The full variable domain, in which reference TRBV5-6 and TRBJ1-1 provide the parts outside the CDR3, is DAGVTQSPTHLIKTRGQQVTLRCSPKSGHDTVSWYQQALGQGPQFIFQYYEEEERQRGNFPDRFSGHQFPNYSSELNVNALLLGDSALYLCASSLKMNTEAFFGQGTRLTVV.

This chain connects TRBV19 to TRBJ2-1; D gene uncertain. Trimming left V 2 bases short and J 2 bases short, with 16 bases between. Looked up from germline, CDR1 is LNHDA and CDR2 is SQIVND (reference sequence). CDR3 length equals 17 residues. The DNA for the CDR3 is TGTGCCAGTAGTATAACCCCCCAGCGAACCACCTACAATGAGCAGTTCTTC. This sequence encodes CASSITPQRTTYNEQFF.

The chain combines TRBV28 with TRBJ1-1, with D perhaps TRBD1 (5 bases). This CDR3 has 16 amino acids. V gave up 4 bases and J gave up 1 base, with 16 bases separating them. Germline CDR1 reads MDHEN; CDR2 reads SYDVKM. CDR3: CASSSFSGSGNTEAFF. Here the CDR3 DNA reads TGTGCCAGCAGTTCATTCTCAGGGAGCGGGAACACTGAAGCTTTCTTT.

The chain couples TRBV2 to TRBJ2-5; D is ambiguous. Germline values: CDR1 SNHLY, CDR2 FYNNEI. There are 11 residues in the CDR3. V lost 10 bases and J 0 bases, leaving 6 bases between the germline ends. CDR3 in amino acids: CATAYQETQYF. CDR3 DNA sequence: TGTGCCACAGCGTACCAAGAGACCCAGTACTTC.

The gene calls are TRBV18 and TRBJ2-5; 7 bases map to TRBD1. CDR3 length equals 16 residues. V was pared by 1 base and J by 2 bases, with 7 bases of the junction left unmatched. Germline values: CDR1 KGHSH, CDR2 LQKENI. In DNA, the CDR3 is TGTGCCAGCTCACCACGGTCCCCGGGACAGCAAGAGACCCAGTACTTC. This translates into CASSPRSPGQQETQYF.

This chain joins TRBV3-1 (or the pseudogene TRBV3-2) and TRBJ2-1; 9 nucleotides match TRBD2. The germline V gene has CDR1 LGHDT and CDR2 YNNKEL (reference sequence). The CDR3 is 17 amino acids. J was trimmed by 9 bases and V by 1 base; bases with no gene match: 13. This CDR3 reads CASSQVSSGGHAGEQFF. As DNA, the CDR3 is TGTGCCAGCAGCCAAGTCTCCAGCGGGGGGCATGCGGGTGAGCAGTTCTTC.

This CDR3 is CASNGADRGTYEQYF. DNA for the CDR3: TGTGCCAGCAATGGGGCTGACAGGGGAACCTACGAGCAGTACTTC. This chain connects TRBV7-9 to TRBJ2-7; TRBD1 aligns across 8 bases. CDR3 length: 15 amino acids. Germline CDR1 and CDR2: SEHNR and FQNEAQ (reference sequence). After removal of 7 bases from V and 2 bases from J, the junction contained 10 bases not matched to a gene.

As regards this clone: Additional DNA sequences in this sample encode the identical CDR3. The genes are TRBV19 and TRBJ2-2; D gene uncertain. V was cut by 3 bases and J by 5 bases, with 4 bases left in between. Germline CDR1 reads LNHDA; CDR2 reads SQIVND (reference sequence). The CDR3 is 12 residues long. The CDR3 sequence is CASSIYTGELFF. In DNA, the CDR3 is TGTGCCAGTAGTATTTATACCGGGGAGCTGTTTTTT.

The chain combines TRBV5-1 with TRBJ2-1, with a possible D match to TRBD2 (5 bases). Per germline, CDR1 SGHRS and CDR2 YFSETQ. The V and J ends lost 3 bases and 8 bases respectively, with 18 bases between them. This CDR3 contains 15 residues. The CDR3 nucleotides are TGCGCCAGCAGCTCCGATCCAGACTATTTCGATGAGCAGTTCTTC. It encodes CASSSDPDYFDEQFF.

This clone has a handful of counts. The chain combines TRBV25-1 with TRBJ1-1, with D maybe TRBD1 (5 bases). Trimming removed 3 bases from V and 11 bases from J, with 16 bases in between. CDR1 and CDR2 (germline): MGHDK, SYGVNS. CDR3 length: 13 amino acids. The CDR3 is CASSDGGPFDAFF. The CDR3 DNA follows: TGTGCCAGCAGTGATGGGGGACCGTTCGACGCTTTCTTT.

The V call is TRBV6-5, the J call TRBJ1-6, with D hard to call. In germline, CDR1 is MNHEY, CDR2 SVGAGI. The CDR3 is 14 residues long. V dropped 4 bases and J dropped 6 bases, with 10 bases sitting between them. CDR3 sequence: CASSSTLSNSPLHF. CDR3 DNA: TGTGCCAGCAGTTCTACGCTCAGTAATTCACCCCTCCACTTT.

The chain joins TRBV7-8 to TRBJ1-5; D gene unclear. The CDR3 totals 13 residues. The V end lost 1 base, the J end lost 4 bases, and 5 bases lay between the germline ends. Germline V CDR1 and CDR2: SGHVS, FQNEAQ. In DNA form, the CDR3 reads TGTGCCAGCAGCTTAGTCCCAAATCAGCCCCAGCATTTT. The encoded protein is CASSLVPNQPQHF.

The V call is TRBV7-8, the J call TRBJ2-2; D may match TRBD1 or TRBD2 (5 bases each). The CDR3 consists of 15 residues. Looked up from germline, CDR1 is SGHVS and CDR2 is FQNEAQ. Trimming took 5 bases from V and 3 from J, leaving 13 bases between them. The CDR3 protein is CASSEGTRHTGELFF. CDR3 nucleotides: TGTGCCAGCAGCGAAGGGACCCGACACACCGGGGAGCTGTTTTTT.

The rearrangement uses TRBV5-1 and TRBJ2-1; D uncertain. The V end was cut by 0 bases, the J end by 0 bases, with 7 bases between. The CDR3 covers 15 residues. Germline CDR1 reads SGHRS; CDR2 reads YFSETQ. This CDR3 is CASSLGVASYNEQFF. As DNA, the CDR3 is TGCGCCAGCAGCTTGGGGGTGGCCTCCTACAATGAGCAGTTCTTC.

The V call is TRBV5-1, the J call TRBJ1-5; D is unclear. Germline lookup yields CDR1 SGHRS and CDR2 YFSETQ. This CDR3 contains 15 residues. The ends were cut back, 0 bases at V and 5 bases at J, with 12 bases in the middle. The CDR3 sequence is CASSLGPGDDQPQHF. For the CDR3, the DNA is TGCGCCAGCAGCTTGGGCCCCGGAGACGATCAGCCCCAGCATTTT.

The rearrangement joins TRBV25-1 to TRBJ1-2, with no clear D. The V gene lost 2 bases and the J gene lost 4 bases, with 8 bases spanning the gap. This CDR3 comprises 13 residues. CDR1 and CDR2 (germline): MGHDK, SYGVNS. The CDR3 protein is CASSEGWGYGYTF. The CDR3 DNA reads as TGTGCCAGCAGTGAAGGGTGGGGCTATGGCTACACCTTC.

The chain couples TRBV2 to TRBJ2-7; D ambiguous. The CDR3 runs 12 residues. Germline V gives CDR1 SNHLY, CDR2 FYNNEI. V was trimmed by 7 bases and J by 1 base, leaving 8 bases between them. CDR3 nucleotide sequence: TGTGCCAGCACTGGTACGTCCTACGAGCAGTACGTC. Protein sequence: CASTGTSYEQYV.

The CDR3 loop reads CSVKYSGANVLTF. CDR3 coding DNA: TGCAGCGTTAAGTATTCTGGGGCCAACGTCCTGACTTTC. This chain connects TRBV29-1 to TRBJ2-6; D is ambiguous. This CDR3 contains 13 residues. The V and J ends lost 5 bases and 1 base respectively, with 6 bases between them. Germline CDR1 and CDR2: SQVTM and ANQGSEA.

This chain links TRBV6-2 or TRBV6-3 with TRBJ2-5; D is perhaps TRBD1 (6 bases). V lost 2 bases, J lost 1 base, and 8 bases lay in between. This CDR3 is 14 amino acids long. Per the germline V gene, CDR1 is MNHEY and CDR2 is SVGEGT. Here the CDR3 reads CASSYLTGQETQYF. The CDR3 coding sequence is TGTGCCAGCAGTTACCTGACAGGCCAAGAGACCCAGTACTTC.

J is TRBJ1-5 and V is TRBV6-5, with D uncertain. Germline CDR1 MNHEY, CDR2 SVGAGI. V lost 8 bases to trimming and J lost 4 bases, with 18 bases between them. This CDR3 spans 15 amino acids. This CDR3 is CASSADYIGNQPQHF. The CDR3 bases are TGTGCCAGCTCAGCGGATTACATAGGGAATCAGCCCCAGCATTTT.

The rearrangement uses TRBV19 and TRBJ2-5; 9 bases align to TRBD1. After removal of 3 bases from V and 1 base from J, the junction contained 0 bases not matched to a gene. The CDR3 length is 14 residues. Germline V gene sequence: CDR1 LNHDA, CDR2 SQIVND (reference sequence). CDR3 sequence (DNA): TGTGCCAGTAGTATGGGACAGGGCCAAGAGACCCAGTACTTC. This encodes CASSMGQGQETQYF.

The CDR3 sequence is CASSLADRGPYEQYV. For the CDR3, the DNA is TGTGCCAGCAGCTTAGCGGACAGGGGGCCTTACGAGCAGTACGTC. The rearrangement uses TRBV13 and TRBJ2-7, with TRBD1 identical over 11 bases. The CDR3 consists of 15 residues. Germline V lookup: CDR1 PRHDT, CDR2 FYEKMQ (reference sequence). Losses at the gene ends were 1 base for V and 4 bases for J; bases not matched to a gene: 3.

As DNA, the CDR3 is TGTGCCAGCAGCCTTTCTTTCGCGACAGGTCTCTACGAGCAGTACTTC. Its protein product is CASSLSFATGLYEQYF. This rearrangement joins TRBV7-2 to TRBJ2-7, with D perhaps matching TRBD1 (6 bases). Germline V CDR1 and CDR2: SGHTA, FQGNSA. V lost 5 bases and J lost 3, with 20 bases in between. The CDR3 has 16 amino acids.

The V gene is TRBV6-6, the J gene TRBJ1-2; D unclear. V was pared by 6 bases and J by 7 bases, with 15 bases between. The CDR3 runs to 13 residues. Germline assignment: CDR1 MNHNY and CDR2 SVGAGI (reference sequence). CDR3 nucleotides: TGTGCCAGCAGACTCGCCGGGCCCCCTGGCTACACCTTC. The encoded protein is CASRLAGPPGYTF.